The rows below give T cell receptor beta chains drawn from one sample of a study of shared clonotypes between healthy human individuals. Measured with immunoSEQ multiplex PCR; TCRdb has only the in-frame clones, and not every one. The sample holds over a million clones; 98% are singletons and the top ten take about 0.4%. Source material: naive CD4+ T cells sorted from blood. These receptors originate from a man aged 30 to 45 in good health. CDR3s include the opening cysteine and the closing phenylalanine or tryptophan. Each record gives: D gene, J gene, clone size, V gene, CDR3 DNA, CDR3 protein. The D gene is left open where the match is weak. Not every row has a clone size; where given, it reads once, few, many or a size class.

>.|TRBJ2-2|.|TRBV6-1
TGTGCCAGCAGTGACATAGCGGCCCACACCGGGGAGCTGTTTTTT
CASSDIAAHTGELFF
>.|TRBJ2-1|.|TRBV29-1
TGCAGCGTTAAATCGAGGCAGTTCTACAATGAGCAGTTCTTC
CSVKSRQFYNEQFF
>.|TRBJ2-3|.|TRBV9
TGTGCCAGCAGCGTACAGCAGAGCACAGATACGCAGTATTTT
CASSVQQSTDTQYF
>TRBD2|TRBJ2-7|.|TRBV6-1
TGTGCCAGCAGTGAAGGTGTCAGGGCGGGGGTGAAATACGAGCAGTACTTC
CASSEGVRAGVKYEQYF
>TRBD2|TRBJ2-3|.|TRBV4-2
TGTGCCAGCAGCCAAGCGCCGGGACACAGAGTTAGCGGGAGTTTCGCAGATACGCAGTATTTT
CASSQAPGHRVSGSFADTQYF
>.|TRBJ2-1|.|TRBV6-6
TGTGCCAGCAGGACGGACGCGCCCTCCTACAATGAGCAGTTCTTC
CASRTDAPSYNEQFF
>.|TRBJ2-7|.|TRBV13
TGTGCCAGCAGTTCATCAGGGGAGCGGGCCTACGAGCAGTACTTC
CASSSSGERAYEQYF
>TRBD1|TRBJ1-5|.|TRBV18
TGTGCCAGCTCATCTCAGGGGGGGTCTGATCAGCCCCAGCATTTT
CASSSQGGSDQPQHF
>.|TRBJ2-7|.|TRBV5-1
TGCGCCAGCAGCTTGGCGTTGTGGGGGATAGGGTACGAGCAGTACTTC
CASSLALWGIGYEQYF
>.|TRBJ2-3|.|TRBV11-3
TGTGCCAGCAGCTTAACGGGGAGCACAGATACGCAGTATTTT
CASSLTGSTDTQYF
>.|TRBJ2-7|.|TRBV2
TGTGCCAGCAGTGAGAACGGCTTAGGTGTTTCCTACGAGCAGTACTTC
CASSENGLGVSYEQYF
>.|TRBJ1-5|.|TRBV2
TGTGCCAGCCACTCTGATAGCAATCAGCCCCAGCATTTT
CASHSDSNQPQHF
>.|TRBJ1-5|.|TRBV5-4
TGTGCCAGCAGCTTCGACGGGGGGGTTCAGCCCCAGCATTTT
CASSFDGGVQPQHF
>TRBD2|TRBJ2-3|.|TRBV28
TGTGCCAGCACCAGACTAGCGGGAATGGGCACAGATACGCAGTATTTT
CASTRLAGMGTDTQYF
>TRBD1|TRBJ1-3|.|TRBV28
TGTGCCAGCAGTTTATACAGGGGTGGCGACACCATATATTTT
CASSLYRGGDTIYF
>TRBD1|TRBJ1-5|.|TRBV7-2
TGTGCCAGCAGCTTCGGACAGGGGAATCAGCCCCAGCATTTT
CASSFGQGNQPQHF
>.|TRBJ1-1|.|TRBV10-3
TGTGCCATCAGTGTTCGGGTAGGTGACACTGAAGCTTTCTTT
CAISVRVGDTEAFF
>TRBD2|TRBJ2-1|.|TRBV29-1
TGCAGCGCCCAGGGACTAGCGGGCACGGAGCAGTTCTTC
CSAQGLAGTEQFF
>.|TRBJ1-1|.|TRBV29-1
TGCAGCGTTACACTGGGGAGGGCGAACACTGAAGCTTTCTTT
CSVTLGRANTEAFF
>.|TRBJ2-5|.|TRBV5-1
TGCGCCAGCAGCCTCGGCTCCAGGTCTGCCCAAGAGACCCAGTACTTC
CASSLGSRSAQETQYF
>.|TRBJ2-7|once|TRBV18
TGTGCCAGCTCACCAAGGTTATCAAAGAACTACGAGCAGTACTTC
CASSPRLSKNYEQYF
>.|TRBJ2-3|.|TRBV6-1
TGTGCCAGCAGTCCAGGACTAATAGGCAGAGATACGCAGTATTTT
CASSPGLIGRDTQYF
>.|TRBJ1-5|.|TRBV28
TGTGCCAGCAGTTTAGGGGGAGGGTTTGGGCAGCCCCAGCATTTT
CASSLGGGFGQPQHF
>.|TRBJ1-3|.|TRBV9
TGTGCCAGCAGCGTAGCTCCTGTCGGGGGACCTGGAAACACCATATATTTT
CASSVAPVGGPGNTIYF
>.|TRBJ2-3|.|TRBV11-2
TGTGCCAGCACCCTCCGCCAGGAGGCGGTCCGGGTTGGGAATACGCAGTATTTT
CASTLRQEAVRVGNTQYF
>.|TRBJ1-1|.|TRBV5-1
TGCGCCAGCAGCTTGGTGGGGGCGGAGAACACTGAAGCTTTCTTT
CASSLVGAENTEAFF
>.|TRBJ1-2|.|TRBV7-8
TGTGCCAGCAGCCCCCGGGACAACTATGGCTACACCTTC
CASSPRDNYGYTF
>.|TRBJ2-3|.|TRBV29-1
TGCAGCGCACGGAGGGGCACAGATACGCAGTATTTT
CSARRGTDTQYF
>.|TRBJ2-7|.|TRBV5-4
TGTGCCAGCAGCTTGGGAGGGCAAGTCGAGCAGTACTTC
CASSLGGQVEQYF
>TRBD1|TRBJ2-7|once|TRBV19
TGTGCCAGTAGACCGGACAGGAGCTCCTACGAGCAGTACTTC
CASRPDRSSYEQYF
>.|TRBJ2-1|.|TRBV7-3
TGTGCCAGCAGCCTTTCTGCGGGCTCCTACAATGAGCAGTTCTTC
CASSLSAGSYNEQFF
>TRBD2|TRBJ2-3|.|TRBV5-4
TGTGCCAGCAGCCCCCCTGGGGAGGGGACGCAGTATTTT
CASSPPGEGTQYF
>.|TRBJ2-5|.|TRBV7-2
TGTGCCAGCAGCTTAAATTTCGTGAGCCAAGAGACCCAGTACTTC
CASSLNFVSQETQYF
>TRBD1|TRBJ1-4|once|TRBV10-1
TGCGCCAGCAGTAGGACAGGGGTTTCTAATGAAAAACTGTTTTTT
CASSRTGVSNEKLFF
>.|TRBJ2-4|.|TRBV27
TGTGCCAGCAGCCGGGACGGATCAAACATTCAGTACTTC
CASSRDGSNIQYF
>TRBD2|TRBJ2-1|once|TRBV13
TGTGCCAGCAGCCACCTACGCGGGACTAGAGGAGAATTGGGGCAGTTCTTC
CASSHLRGTRGELGQFF
>TRBD1|TRBJ2-7|.|TRBV11-2
TGTGCCAGCAGCCGGGACAGGGGGAGTCCCAGGGCCTACGAGCAGTACTTC
CASSRDRGSPRAYEQYF
>TRBD2|TRBJ2-7|.|TRBV5-5
TGTGCCAGCAGCCGGACTAGCGGGAGTGGCGAGCAGTACTTC
CASSRTSGSGEQYF
>.|TRBJ1-1|.|TRBV29-1
TGCAGCGCCCAGGGAGGGTCTGAAGCTTTCTTT
CSAQGGSEAFF
>.|TRBJ1-2|.|TRBV5-6
TGTGCCAGCAGCAAAACAGGGTTCCACTATGGCTACACCTTC
CASSKTGFHYGYTF
>.|TRBJ1-4|.|TRBV29-1
TGCAGCGTAGAGGCAACTAATGAAAAACTGTTTTTT
CSVEATNEKLFF
>TRBD2|TRBJ2-7|.|TRBV19
TGTGCCAGTCGCCACGTGGGGCTAGCGGAGACCTACGAGCAGTACTTC
CASRHVGLAETYEQYF
>.|TRBJ2-7|.|TRBV28
TGTGCCAGCAGTCCAGGTGGGGTGCGGGGCAAGTACGAGCAGTACTTC
CASSPGGVRGKYEQYF
>TRBD2|TRBJ2-7|.|TRBV5-5
TGTGCCAGCAGCTTGACTAGCGGAACCTACGAGCAGTACTTC
CASSLTSGTYEQYF
>TRBD1|TRBJ2-7|.|TRBV28
TGTGCCAGCAGTACTCAAGGACAGGGGGCGCGGTACGAGCAGTACTTC
CASSTQGQGARYEQYF